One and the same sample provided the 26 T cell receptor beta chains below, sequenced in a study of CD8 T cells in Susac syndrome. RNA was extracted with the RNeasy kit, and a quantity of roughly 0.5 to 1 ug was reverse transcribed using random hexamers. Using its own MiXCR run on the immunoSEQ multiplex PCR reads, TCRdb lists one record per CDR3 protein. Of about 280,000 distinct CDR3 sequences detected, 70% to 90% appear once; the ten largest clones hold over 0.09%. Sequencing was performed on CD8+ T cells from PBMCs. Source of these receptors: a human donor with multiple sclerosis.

In nucleotides, the CDR3 is TGCGCCAGCAGCTTGTTCATAGCGGGAGTGTACGAGCAGTACTTC. Amino acids: CASSLFIAGVYEQYF. This rearrangement joins TRBV5-1 to TRBJ2-7; TRBD2 matches 9 bases. V was pared by 1 base and J by 4 bases, with 6 bases of the junction left unmatched. The germline gives CDR1 SGHRS, CDR2 YFSETQ. The CDR3 has 15 amino acids.

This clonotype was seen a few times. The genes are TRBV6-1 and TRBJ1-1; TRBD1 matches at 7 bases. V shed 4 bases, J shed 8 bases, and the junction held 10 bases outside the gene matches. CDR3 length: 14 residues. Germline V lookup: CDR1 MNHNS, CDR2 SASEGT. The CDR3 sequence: CASSGGGEQGEAFF. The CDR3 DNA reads TGTGCCAGCAGTGGCGGTGGCGAACAGGGGGAAGCTTTCTTT.

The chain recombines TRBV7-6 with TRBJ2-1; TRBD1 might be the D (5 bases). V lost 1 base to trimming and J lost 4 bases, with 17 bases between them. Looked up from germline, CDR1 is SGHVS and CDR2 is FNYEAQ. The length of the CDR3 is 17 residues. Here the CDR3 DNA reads TGTGCCAGCAGCTTAGTAGGTTTGGGGCAGGAGTACAATGAGCAGTTCTTC. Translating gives CASSLVGLGQEYNEQFF.

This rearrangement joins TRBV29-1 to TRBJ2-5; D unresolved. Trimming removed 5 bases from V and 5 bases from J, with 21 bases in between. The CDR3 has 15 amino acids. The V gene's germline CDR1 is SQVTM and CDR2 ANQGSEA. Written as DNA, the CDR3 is TGCAGCGTTCGCTTGTGGGCGACGACCGGGGAGACCCAGTACTTC. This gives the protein CSVRLWATTGETQYF. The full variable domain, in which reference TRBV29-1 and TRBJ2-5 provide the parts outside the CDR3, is SAVISQKPSRDICQRGTSLTIQCQVDSQVTMMFWYRQQPGQSLTLIATANQGSEATYESGFVIDKFPISRPNLTFSTLTVSNMSPEDSSIYLCSVRLWATTGETQYFGPGTRLLVL.

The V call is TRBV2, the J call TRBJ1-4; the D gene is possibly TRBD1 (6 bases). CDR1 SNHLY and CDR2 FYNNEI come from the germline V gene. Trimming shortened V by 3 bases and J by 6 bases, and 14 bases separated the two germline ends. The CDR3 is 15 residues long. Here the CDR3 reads CASSDFGGQDEKLFF. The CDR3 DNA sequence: TGTGCCAGCAGTGATTTCGGGGGGCAGGATGAAAAACTGTTTTTT.

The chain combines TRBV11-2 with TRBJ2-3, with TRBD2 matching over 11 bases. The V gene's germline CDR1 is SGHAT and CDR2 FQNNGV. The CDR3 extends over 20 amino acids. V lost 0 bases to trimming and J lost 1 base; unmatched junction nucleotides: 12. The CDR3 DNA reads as TGTGCCAGCAGCTTAGACTTGTCGCTACTAGCGGGAGTGCGCACAGATACGCAGTATTTT. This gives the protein CASSLDLSLLAGVRTDTQYF.

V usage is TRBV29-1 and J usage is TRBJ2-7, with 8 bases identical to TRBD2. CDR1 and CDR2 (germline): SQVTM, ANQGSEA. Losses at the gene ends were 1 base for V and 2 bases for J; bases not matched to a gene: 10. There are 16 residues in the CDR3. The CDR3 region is CSVEGRGNGRAYEQYF. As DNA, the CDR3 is TGCAGCGTTGAAGGCAGGGGTAACGGGAGGGCCTACGAGCAGTACTTC.

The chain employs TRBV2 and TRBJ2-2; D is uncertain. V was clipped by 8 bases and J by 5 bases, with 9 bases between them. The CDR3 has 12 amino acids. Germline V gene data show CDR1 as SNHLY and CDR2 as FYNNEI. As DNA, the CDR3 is TGTGCCAGCGTACTACGGACCGGGGAGCTGTTTTTT. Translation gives CASVLRTGELFF.

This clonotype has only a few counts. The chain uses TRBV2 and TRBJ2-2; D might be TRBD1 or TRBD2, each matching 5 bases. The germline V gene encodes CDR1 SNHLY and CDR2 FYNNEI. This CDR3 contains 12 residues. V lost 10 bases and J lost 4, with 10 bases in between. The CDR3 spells CAKNGATGELFF. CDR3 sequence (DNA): TGTGCCAAAAACGGGGCCACCGGGGAGCTGTTTTTT. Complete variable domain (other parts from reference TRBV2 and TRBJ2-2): EPEVTQTPSHQVTQMGQEVILRCVPISNHLYFYWYRQILGQKVEFLVSFYNNEISEKSEIFDDQFSVERPDGSNFTLKIRSTKLEDSAMYFCAKNGATGELFFGEGSRLTVL.

The CDR3 spells CASAATNEQFF. The CDR3 bases are TGTGCCAGCGCAGCGACCAATGAGCAGTTCTTC. The chain uses TRBV27 and TRBJ2-1; unclear D gene. This CDR3 comprises 11 residues. Germline V CDR1 and CDR2: MNHEY, SMNVEV (reference sequence). V lost 8 bases and J lost 6, with 8 bases in between.

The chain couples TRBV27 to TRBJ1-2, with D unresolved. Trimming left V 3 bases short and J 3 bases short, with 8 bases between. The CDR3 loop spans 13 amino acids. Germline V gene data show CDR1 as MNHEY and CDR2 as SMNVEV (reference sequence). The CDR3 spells CASSLGGDYGYTF. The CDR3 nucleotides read TGTGCCAGCAGTTTGGGTGGGGACTATGGCTACACCTTC.

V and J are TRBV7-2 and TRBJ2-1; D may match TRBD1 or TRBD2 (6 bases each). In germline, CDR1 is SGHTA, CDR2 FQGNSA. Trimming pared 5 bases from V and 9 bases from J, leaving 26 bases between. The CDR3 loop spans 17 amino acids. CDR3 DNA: TGTGCCAGCAGCGTATCGAGGGGGACTGGGGTGGGTGGTGAGCAGTTCTTC. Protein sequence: CASSVSRGTGVGGEQFF.

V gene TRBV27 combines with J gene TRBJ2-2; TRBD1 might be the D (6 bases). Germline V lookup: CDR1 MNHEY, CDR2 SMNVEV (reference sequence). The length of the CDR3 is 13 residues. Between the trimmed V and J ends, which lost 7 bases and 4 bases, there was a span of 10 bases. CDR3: CASKTGSTGELFF. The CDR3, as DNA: TGTGCCAGCAAAACAGGGAGCACCGGGGAGCTGTTTTTT.

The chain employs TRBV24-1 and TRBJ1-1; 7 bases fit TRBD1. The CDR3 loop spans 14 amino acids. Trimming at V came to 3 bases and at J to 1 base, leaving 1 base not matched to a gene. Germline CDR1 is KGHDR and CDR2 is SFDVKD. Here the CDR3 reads CATSDGTENTEAFF. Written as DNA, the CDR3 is TGTGCCACCAGTGATGGGACAGAGAACACTGAAGCTTTCTTT.

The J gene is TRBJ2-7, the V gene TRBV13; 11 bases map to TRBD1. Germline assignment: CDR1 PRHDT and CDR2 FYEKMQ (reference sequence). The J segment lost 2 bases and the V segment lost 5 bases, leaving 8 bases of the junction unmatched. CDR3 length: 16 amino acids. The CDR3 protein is CASSRAGTGGTYEQYF. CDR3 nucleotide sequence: TGTGCCAGCAGCCGCGCCGGGACAGGGGGTACCTACGAGCAGTACTTC. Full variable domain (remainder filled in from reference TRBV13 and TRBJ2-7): AAGVIQSPRHLIKEKRETATLKCYPIPRHDTVYWYQQGPGQDPQFLISFYEKMQSDKGSIPDRFSAQQFSDYHSELNMSSLELGDSALYFCASSRAGTGGTYEQYFGPGTRLTVT.

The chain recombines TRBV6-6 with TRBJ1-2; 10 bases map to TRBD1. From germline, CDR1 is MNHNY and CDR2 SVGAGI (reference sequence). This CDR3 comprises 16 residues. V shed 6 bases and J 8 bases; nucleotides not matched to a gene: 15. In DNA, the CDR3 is TGTGCCAGCAGCAGATCGAACTCCGGGACAGGGGACGGCTACACCTTC. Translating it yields CASSRSNSGTGDGYTF.

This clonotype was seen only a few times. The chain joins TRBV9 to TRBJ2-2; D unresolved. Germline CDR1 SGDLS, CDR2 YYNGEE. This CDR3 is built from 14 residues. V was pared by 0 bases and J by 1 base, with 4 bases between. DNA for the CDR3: TGTGCCAGCAGCGTAGTCCGGAACACCGGGGAGCTGTTTTTT. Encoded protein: CASSVVRNTGELFF.

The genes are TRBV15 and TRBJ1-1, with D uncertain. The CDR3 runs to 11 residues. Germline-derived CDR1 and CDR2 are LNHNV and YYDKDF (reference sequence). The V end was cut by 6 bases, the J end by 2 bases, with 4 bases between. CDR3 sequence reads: CATRSNTEAFF. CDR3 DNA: TGTGCCACCAGGTCTAACACTGAAGCTTTCTTT. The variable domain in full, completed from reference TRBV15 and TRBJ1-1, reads DAMVIQNPRYQVTQFGKPVTLSCSQTLNHNVMYWYQQKSSQAPKLLFHYYDKDFNNEADTPDNFQSRRPNTSFCFLDIRSPGLGDTAMYLCATRSNTEAFFGQGTRLTVV.

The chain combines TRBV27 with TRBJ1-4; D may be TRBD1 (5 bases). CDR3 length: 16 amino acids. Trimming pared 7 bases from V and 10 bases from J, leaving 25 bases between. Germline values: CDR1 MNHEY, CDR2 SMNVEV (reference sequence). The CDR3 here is CASTELRTSGVIKLFF. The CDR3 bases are TGTGCCAGCACCGAGCTCAGGACATCAGGAGTTATAAAACTGTTTTTT.

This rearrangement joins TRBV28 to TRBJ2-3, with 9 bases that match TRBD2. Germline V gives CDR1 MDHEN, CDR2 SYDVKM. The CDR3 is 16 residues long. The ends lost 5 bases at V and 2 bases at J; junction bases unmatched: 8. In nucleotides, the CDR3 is TGTGCCAGCAGTCACCCGACTAGCGGTAACACAGATACGCAGTATTTT. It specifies CASSHPTSGNTDTQYF.

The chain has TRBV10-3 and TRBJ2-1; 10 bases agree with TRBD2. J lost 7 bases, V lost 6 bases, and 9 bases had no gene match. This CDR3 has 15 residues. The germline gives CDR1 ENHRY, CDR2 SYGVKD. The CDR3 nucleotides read TGTGCCATCAGAAGCGGGAGGGTTATCGGGAATGAGCAGTTCTTC. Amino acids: CAIRSGRVIGNEQFF.

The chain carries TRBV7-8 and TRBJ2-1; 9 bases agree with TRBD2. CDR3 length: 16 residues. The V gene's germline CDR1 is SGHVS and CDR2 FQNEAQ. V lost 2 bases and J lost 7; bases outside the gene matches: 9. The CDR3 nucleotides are TGTGCCAGCAGCTTACTTCCCGAGCGGGAGGTAAATGAGCAGTTCTTC. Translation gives CASSLLPEREVNEQFF.

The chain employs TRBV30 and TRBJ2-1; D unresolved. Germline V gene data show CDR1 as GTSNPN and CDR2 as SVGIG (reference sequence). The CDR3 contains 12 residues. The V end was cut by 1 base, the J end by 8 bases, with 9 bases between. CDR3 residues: CAWSGRSDEQFF. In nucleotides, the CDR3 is TGTGCCTGGAGTGGGAGAAGCGATGAGCAGTTCTTC.

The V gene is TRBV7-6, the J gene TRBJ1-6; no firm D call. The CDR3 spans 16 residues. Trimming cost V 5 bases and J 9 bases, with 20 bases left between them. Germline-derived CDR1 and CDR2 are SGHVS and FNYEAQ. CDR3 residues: CASSARHTERVSPLHF. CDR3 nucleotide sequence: TGTGCCAGCAGCGCGAGGCATACGGAGAGGGTTTCACCCCTCCACTTT. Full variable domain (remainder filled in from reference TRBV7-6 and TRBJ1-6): GAGVSQSPRYKVTKRGQDVALRCDPISGHVSLYWYRQALGQGPEFLTYFNYEAQQDKSGLPNDRFSAERPEGSISTLTIQRTEQRDSAMYRCASSARHTERVSPLHFGNGTRLTVT.

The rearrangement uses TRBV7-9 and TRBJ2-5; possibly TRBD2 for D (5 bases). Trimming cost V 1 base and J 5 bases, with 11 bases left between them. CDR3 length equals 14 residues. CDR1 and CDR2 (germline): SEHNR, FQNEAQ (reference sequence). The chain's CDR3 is CASSLVAEAETQYF. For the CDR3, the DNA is TGTGCCAGCAGCTTAGTGGCGGAGGCGGAGACCCAGTACTTC. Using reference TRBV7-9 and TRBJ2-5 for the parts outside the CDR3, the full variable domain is DTGVSQNPRHKITKRGQNVTFRCDPISEHNRLYWYRQTLGQGPEFLTYFQNEAQLEKSRLLSDRFSAERPKGSFSTLEIQRTEQGDSAMYLCASSLVAEAETQYFGPGTRLLVL.

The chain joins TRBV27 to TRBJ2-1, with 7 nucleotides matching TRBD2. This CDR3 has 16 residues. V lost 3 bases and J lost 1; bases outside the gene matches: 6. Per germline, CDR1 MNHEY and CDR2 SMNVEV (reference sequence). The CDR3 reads CASSFQAGESYNEQFF. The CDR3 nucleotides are TGTGCCAGCAGTTTTCAGGCGGGAGAGTCCTACAATGAGCAGTTCTTC.